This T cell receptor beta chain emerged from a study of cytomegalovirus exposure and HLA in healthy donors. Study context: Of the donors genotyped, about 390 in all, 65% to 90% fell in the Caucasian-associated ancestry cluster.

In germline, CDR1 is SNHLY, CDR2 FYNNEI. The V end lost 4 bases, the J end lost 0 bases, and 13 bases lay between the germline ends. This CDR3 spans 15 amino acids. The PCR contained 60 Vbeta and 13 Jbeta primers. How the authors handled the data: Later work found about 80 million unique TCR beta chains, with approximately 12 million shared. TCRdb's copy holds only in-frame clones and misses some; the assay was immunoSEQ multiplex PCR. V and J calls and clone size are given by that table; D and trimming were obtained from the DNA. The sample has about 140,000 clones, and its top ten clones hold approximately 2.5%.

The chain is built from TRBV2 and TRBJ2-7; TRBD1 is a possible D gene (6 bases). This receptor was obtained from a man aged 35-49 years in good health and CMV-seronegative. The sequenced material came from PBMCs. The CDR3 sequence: CASSGDLTGSYEQYF. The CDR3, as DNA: TGTGCCAGCAGTGGGGATCTGACAGGCTCCTACGAGCAGTACTTC.